Reported below is one TCR beta chain. Every sample gave at least 6 micrograms of total RNA when it was extracted. Trimming pared 5 bases from V and 5 bases from J, leaving 11 bases between. Germline CDR1 SGHRS, CDR2 YFSETQ. The CDR3 is 13 amino acids. The use of a sample-barcoded 5' primer and a J-beta primer mix characterized a second PCR of 7 to 11 cycles. TCRdb fed the 5' RACE reads into MiXCR, producing one record per CDR3 protein. Of hundreds of thousands of distinct CDR3 sequences listed, more than 45% were seen once; the top ten hold approximately 13%. These data are taken from a study of blood T cells in healthy people across ages.

This chain links TRBV5-1 with TRBJ1-5; D unclear. The TCR originated in a woman older than 75 in good health. Sequenced: blood. CDR3 nucleotide sequence: TGCGCCAGCAGTGTGGACGGACATCAGCCCCAGCATTTT. The encoded protein is CASSVDGHQPQHF.